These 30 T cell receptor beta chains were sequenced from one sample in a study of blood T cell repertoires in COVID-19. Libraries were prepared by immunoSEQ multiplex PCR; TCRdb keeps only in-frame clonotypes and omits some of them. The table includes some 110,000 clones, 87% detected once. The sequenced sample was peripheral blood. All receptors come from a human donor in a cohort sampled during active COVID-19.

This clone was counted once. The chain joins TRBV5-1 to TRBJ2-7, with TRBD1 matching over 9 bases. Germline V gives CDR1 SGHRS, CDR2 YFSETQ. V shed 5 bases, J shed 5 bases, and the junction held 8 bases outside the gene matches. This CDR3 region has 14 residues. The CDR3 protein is CASRKQGAADEQYF. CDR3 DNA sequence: TGCGCCAGCAGGAAACAGGGGGCGGCAGACGAGCAGTACTTC.

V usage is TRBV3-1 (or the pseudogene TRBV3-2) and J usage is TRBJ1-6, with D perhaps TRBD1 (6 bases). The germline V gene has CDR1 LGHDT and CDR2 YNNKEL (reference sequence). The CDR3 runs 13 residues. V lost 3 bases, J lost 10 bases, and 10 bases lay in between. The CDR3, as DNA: TGTGCCAGCAGCCACAGGGGCGACTCACCCCTCCACTTT. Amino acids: CASSHRGDSPLHF.

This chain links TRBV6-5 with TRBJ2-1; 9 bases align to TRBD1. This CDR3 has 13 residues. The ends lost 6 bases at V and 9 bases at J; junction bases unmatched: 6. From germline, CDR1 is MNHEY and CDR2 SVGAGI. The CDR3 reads CASRTGTGSEQFF. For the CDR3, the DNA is TGTGCCAGCAGGACCGGGACAGGGAGTGAGCAGTTCTTC.

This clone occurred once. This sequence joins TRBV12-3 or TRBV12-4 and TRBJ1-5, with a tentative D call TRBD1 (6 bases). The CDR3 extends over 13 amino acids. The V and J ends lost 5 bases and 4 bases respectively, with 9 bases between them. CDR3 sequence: CASSQQGNQPQHF. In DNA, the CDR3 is TGTGCCAGCAGTCAACAGGGAAATCAGCCCCAGCATTTT.

DNA of the CDR3: TGTGCCAGCAGCGCGGGAACCACAGGGGTTGGGAACAATCAGCCCCAGCATTTT. Translating it yields CASSAGTTGVGNNQPQHF. The V and J genes are TRBV7-9 and TRBJ1-5; 7 bases are a match to TRBD1. Germline V gene lookup returns CDR1 SEHNR and CDR2 FQNEAQ (reference sequence). This CDR3 has 18 residues. Trimming at V came to 5 bases and at J to 3 bases, leaving 16 bases not matched to a gene.

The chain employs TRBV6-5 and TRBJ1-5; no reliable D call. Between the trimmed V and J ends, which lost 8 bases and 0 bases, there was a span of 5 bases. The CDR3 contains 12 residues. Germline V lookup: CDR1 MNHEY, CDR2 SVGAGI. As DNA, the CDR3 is TGTGCCAGCTCAGATAGCAATCAGCCCCAGCATTTT. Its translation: CASSDSNQPQHF.

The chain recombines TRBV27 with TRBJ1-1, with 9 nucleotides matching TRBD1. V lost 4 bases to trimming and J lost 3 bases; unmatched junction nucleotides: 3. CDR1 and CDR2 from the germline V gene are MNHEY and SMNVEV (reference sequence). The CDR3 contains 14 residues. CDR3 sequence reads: CASSSDRGDTEAFF. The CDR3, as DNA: TGTGCCAGCAGTTCAGACAGGGGGGACACTGAAGCTTTCTTT.

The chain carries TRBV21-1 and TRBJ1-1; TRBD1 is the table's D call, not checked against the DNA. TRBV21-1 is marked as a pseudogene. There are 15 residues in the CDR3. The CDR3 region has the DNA TGTGCCAGCAGTACTAACAGGGGGCCGAACACTGAAGCTTTCTTT. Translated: CASSTNRGPNTEAFF.

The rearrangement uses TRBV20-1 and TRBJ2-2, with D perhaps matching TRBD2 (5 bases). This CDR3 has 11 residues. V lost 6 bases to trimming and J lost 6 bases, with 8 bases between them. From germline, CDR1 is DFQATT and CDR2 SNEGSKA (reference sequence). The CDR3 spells CSARGPGELFF. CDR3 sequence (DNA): TGCAGTGCCCGCGGGCCCGGGGAGCTGTTTTTT.

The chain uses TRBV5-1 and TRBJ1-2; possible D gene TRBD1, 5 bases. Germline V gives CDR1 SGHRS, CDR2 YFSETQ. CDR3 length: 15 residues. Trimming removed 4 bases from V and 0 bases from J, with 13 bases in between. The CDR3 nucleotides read TGCGCCAGCAGCCCCCTCCAGGGTCCTAACTATGGCTACACCTTC. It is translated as CASSPLQGPNYGYTF. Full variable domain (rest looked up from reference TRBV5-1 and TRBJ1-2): KAGVTQTPRYLIKTRGQQVTLSCSPISGHRSVSWYQQTPGQGLQFLFEYFSETQRNKGNFPGRFSGRQFSNSRSEMNVSTLELGDSALYLCASSPLQGPNYGYTFGSGTRLTVV.

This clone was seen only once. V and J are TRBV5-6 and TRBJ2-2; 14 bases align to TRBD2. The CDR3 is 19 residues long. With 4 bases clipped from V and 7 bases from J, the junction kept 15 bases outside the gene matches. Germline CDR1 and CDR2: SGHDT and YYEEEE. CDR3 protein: CASSVRLAGGPGFDGELFF. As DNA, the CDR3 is TGTGCCAGCAGCGTAAGACTAGCGGGAGGGCCTGGGTTTGACGGGGAGCTGTTTTTT. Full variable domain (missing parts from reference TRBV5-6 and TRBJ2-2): DAGVTQSPTHLIKTRGQQVTLRCSPKSGHDTVSWYQQALGQGPQFIFQYYEEEERQRGNFPDRFSGHQFPNYSSELNVNALLLGDSALYLCASSVRLAGGPGFDGELFFGEGSRLTVL.

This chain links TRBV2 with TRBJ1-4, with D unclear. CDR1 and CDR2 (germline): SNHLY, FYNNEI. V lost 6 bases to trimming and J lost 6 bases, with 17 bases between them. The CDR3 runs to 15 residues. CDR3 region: CASSLEGLGDEKLFF. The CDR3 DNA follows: TGTGCCAGCAGCCTAGAGGGCCTCGGGGATGAAAAACTGTTTTTT.

The CDR3 DNA sequence: TGTGCCAGCAGTGAAGCTACAGGACAGGGGAGCACTGAAGCTTTCTTT. This encodes CASSEATGQGSTEAFF. The chain couples TRBV6-1 to TRBJ1-1, with TRBD1 matching 9 bases. Trimming cost V 0 bases and J 4 bases; bases outside gene matches: 6. The CDR3 is made up of 16 amino acids. The germline CDR1 and CDR2 sequences are MNHNS and SASEGT.

This CDR3 is CASRNDRGHTGELFF. CDR3 nucleotides: TGTGCCAGCAGAAACGACAGGGGCCACACCGGGGAGCTGTTTTTT. The chain links TRBV11-2 to TRBJ2-2, with 8 bases aligning to TRBD1. This CDR3 contains 15 residues. V shed 6 bases and J 3 bases; nucleotides not matched to a gene: 6. The germline V gene encodes CDR1 SGHAT and CDR2 FQNNGV.

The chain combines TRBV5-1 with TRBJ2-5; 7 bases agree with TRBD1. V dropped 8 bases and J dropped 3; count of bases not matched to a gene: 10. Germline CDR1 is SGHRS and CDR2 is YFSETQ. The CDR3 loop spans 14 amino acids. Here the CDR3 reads CASWYDDREETQYF. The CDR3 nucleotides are TGCGCCAGTTGGTATGACGACAGGGAAGAGACCCAGTACTTC.

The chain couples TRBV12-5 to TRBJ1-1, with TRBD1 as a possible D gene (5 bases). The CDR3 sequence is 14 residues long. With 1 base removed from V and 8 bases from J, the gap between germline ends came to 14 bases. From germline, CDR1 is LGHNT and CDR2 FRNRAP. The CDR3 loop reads CASGLGQGRQEAFF. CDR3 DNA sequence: TGTGCTAGTGGTTTGGGGCAGGGCAGACAAGAAGCTTTCTTT.

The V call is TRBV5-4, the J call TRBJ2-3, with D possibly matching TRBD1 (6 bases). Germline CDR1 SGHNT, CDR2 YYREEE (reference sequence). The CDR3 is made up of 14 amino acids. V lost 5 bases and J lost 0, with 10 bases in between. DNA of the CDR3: TGTGCCAGCAGGCCGGGACAAAGCACAGATACGCAGTATTTT. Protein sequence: CASRPGQSTDTQYF.

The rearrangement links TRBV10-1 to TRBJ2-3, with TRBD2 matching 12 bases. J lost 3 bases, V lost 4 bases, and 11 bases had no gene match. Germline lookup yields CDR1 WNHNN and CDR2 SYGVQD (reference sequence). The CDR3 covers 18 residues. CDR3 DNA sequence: TGCGCCAGCAGTGGTAGACGGCTAGCGGGAGGGAATACAGATACGCAGTATTTT. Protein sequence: CASSGRRLAGGNTDTQYF.

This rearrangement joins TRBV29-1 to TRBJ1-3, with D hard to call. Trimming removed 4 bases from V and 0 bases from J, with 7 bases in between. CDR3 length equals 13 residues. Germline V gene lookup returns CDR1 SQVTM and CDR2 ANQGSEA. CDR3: CSVGISSGNTIYF. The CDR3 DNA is TGCAGCGTTGGAATCAGCTCTGGAAACACCATATATTTT.

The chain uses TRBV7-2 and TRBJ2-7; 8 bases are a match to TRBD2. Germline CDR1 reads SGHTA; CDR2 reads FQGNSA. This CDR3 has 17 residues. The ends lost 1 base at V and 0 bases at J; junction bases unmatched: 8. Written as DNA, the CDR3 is TGTGCCAGCAGCTTAGGACGGGGGGGGCCTCTCTCCTACGAGCAGTACTTC. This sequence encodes CASSLGRGGPLSYEQYF.

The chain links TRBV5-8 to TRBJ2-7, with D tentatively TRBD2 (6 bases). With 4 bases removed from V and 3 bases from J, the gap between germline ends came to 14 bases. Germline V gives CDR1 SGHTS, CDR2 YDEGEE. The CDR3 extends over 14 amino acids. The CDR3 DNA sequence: TGTGCCAGCAGCAGGCGCGGGGACGGCTACGAGCAGTACTTC. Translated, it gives CASSRRGDGYEQYF.

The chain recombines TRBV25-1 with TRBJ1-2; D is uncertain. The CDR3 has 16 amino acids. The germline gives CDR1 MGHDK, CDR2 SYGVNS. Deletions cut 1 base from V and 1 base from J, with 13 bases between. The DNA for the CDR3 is TGTGCCAGCAGTGAATTGGAGGGCCAGTTTAACTATGGCTACACCTTC. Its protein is CASSELEGQFNYGYTF.

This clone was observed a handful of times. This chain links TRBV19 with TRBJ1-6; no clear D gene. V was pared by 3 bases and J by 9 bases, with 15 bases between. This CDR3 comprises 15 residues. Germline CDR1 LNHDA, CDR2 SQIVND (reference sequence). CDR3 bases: TGTGCCAGTAGTATGGTTGGGTCAGCGTCTTCACCCCTCCACTTT. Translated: CASSMVGSASSPLHF.

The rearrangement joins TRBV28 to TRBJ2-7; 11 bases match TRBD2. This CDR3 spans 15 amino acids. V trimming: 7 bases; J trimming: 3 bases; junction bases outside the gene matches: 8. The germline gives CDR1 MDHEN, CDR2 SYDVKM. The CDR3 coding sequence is TGTGCCAGCACCAAGACTAGCGGGGCAGGCTACGAGCAGTACTTC. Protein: CASTKTSGAGYEQYF.

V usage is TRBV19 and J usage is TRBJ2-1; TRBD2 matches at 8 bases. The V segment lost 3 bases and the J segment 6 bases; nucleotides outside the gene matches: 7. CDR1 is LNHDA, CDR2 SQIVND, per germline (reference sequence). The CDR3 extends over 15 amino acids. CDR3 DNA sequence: TGTGCCAGTAGTATTCCCTCAGCGGGAGTCAATGAGCAGTTCTTC. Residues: CASSIPSAGVNEQFF.

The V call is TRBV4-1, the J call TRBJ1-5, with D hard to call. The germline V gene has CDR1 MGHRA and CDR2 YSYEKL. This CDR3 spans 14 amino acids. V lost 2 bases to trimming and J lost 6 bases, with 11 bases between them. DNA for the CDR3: TGCGCCAGCAGCCAACTCCCTCGAGTTCAGCCCCAGCATTTT. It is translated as CASSQLPRVQPQHF.

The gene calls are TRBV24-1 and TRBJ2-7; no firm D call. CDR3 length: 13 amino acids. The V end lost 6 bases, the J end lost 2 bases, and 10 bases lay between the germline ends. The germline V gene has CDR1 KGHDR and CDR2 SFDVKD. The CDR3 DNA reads TGTGCCACCAGTTCAGGCAGAACCTACGAGCAGTACTTC. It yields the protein CATSSGRTYEQYF.

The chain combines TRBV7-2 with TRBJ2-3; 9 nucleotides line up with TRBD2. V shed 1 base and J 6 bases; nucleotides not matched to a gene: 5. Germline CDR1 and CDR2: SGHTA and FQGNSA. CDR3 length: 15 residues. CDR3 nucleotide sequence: TGTGCCAGCAGCTTAGTGGCGGGAGGGTTCGATACGCAGTATTTT. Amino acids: CASSLVAGGFDTQYF. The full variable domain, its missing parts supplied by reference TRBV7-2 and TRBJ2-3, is GAGVSQSPSNKVTEKGKDVELRCDPISGHTALYWYRQSLGQGLEFLIYFQGNSAPDKSGLPSDRFSAERTGGSVSTLTIQRTQQEDSAVYLCASSLVAGGFDTQYFGPGTRLTVL.

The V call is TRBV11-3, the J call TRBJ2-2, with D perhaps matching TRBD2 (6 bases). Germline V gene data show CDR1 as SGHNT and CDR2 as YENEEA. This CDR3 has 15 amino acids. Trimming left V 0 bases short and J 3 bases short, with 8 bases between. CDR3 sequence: CASSLDGEDTGELFF. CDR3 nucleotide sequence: TGTGCCAGCAGCTTAGACGGGGAGGACACCGGGGAGCTGTTTTTT.

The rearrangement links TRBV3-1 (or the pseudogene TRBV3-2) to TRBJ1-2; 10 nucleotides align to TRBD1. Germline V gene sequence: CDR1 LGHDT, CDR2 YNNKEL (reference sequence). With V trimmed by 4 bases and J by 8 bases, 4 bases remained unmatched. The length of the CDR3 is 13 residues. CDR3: CASSLRTGGGYTF. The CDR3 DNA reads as TGTGCCAGCAGCCTAAGGACAGGGGGAGGCTACACCTTC.